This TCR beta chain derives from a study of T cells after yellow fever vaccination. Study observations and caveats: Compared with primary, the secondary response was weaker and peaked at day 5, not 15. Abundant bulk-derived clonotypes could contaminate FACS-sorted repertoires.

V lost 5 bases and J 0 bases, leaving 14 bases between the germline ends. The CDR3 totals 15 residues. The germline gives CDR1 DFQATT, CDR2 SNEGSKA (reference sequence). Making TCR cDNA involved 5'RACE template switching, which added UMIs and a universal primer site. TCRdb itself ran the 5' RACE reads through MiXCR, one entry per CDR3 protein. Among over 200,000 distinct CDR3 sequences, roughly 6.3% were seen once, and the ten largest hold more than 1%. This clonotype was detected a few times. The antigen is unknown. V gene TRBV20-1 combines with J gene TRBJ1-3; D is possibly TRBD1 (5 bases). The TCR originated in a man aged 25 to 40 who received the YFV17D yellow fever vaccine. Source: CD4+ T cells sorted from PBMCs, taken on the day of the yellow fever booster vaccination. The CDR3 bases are TGCAGTGCTGTCCGAGACAGAGTCTCTGGAAACACCATATATTTT. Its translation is CSAVRDRVSGNTIYF.